This TCR beta chain came from a study of cytomegalovirus exposure and HLA in healthy donors (dated by TCRdb to about 2017). Background for the entire study: An earlier analysis of fewer than 750 of the donors reported 276 Gb of sequence data and around 100 million unique TCR beta sequences obtained from 180 million or so T cells. An early release that covered around 590 HLA-typed donors contained 250 to 350 gigabases of sequencing data and tens of millions of unique TCR sequences. Of the 300 to 500 genotyped donors, roughly 80% were placed in the genetic ancestry cluster associated with self-reported Caucasian donors. The study aimed to test whether cataloging public T cell receptors could reveal signatures of past pathogen exposure. The study used immunosequencing to profile the T cell repertoires of approximately 690 subjects and linked those repertoires to cytomegalovirus serostatus. Along with the roughly 670-subject first cohort, a separate validation cohort of around 110 different subjects was used. To predict cytomegalovirus infection status, the study combined high-throughput TCR immunosequencing, statistical association of individual TCRs with disease status, and machine learning. To study patterns of TCR occurrence, a later analysis re-analyzed previously published TCR beta repertoires from 650 to 750 donors and added high-resolution HLA genotyping. In the later analysis, no new phenotypic data were used to find candidate immune exposures; instead, reliance was placed on TCR beta sequences and their occurrence across donors. An earlier analysis of approximately 630 of the donors applied high-throughput TCR beta sequencing to assess whether each TCR beta V gene segment acted as functional or pseudogenic. Alongside the repertoire data, information on donor age, sex, ethnicity and CMV serostatus was compiled. A later genetic analysis used genome-wide SNP genotypes for about three fifths of the 666 donors, treating that subset as a discovery cohort. All discovery cohort repertoires had been generated on a single sequencing platform. Both class I and class II loci were covered by HLA typing, at four-digit resolution. Typing coverage differed by locus: A, B, C, DRB1 and DQB1 were typed in about 629-640 donors, DQA1 in roughly 500, DPA1 in 600 to 610, and DPB1 in 400 to 490. Because of strong linkage in the cohort, roughly five DR-DQ haplotypes were treated as single units for association and clustering. Across approximately 420 genotyped donors of the cohort, an average of about 250,000 unique TCR beta nucleotide sequences per donor were sequenced, and 15% to 20% of those sequences were non-productive.

Libraries were constructed by the immunoSEQ multiplex PCR assay. The multiplex PCR relied on a mix of 60 forward primers for TCR Vbeta segments and 13 reverse primers for TCR Jbeta segments. The CDR3 region of rearranged TCR beta genes was amplified from genomic DNA with a multiplex PCR assay. On the Illumina HiSeq System, the amplified TCR beta libraries were sequenced as 87-base-pair reads. As for how the authors treated the data: A later analysis tallied around 80 million unique TCR beta chains across the 600 to 700 repertoires, and about 10 million of those chains were shared by two or more donors. Raw reads were error-corrected and collapsed into unique sequences by a nearest-neighbor algorithm in which closely related sequences were merged to remove PCR and sequencing errors. V, D and J gene segments were assigned by aligning CDR3 sequences to IMGT reference sequences. Each retained sequence needed at least a six-nucleotide match to both a V gene segment and a J gene segment. Rearrangements were called productive when the CDR3 lacked stop codons and stayed in frame with V and J; all others were non-productive. Following IMGT convention, CDR3 was defined as the stretch from the second conserved V-encoded cysteine to the conserved J-encoded phenylalanine. In an earlier analysis of 587 of the donors, sequences lacking an unambiguous match to a single V gene segment were excluded. An earlier analysis of a few hundred of the donors called V segments functional above 56.7% productive rearrangements and segregating when the between-donor standard deviation exceeded 5%. To diagnose cytomegalovirus status from the catalog of TCR beta chain sequences, a statistical classification framework was built. V and J gene assignment, in a later analysis, came from comparing TCR nucleotide sequences with IMGT/GENE-DB human TR gene sequences. The TCRdist pipeline was used in a later analysis to assign CDR3 sequences and most-parsimonious VDJ recombination scenarios. In a later analysis, every TCR beta chain was defined by the combination of its CDR3 amino acid sequence and its V-gene family, and reads without a unique V-gene family were dropped. As a way to deal with suspected cross-contamination and a sequencing artifact, a later analysis dropped hundreds of nucleotide sequences that were highly shared and had low generation probability. In a later analysis, a clonal expansion index was calculated for each public chain from normalized within-repertoire ranks of inferred template counts. A later analysis computed generation probabilities with a VDJ recombination model fitted to out-of-frame rearrangements, and checked the results against IGoR. A later analysis scored TCR-TCR, TCR-HLA and TCR-CMV co-occurrence with hypergeometric tests, applying a repertoire-size bias correction to TCR pairs. To estimate false discovery rates, a later analysis permuted the HLA or CMV assignments 20 times. In a later analysis, co-occurring TCRs were grouped using DBSCAN, with TCRdist sequence similarity added in when clustering inside HLA-allele-positive subsets. Repertoires with fewer than 30,000 or more than 120,000 public chains, plus five repertoires with anomalous nucleotide sharing, were excluded from co-occurrence clustering. Here the immuneACCESS table is served through TCRdb, limited to in-frame sequences with V and J called. Missing clones are a known gap in these copies; in checked studies unresolved V genes cover under half, and the rest lacks a known reason. That table gives V, J and clone size, and the DNA gave D and trimming. This sample holds 150,000 or so clones; around 80% were observed only once. The ten top clones hold approximately 5.6% of the sample.

In regard to this clone: No cognate antigen has been identified for it. Base qualities are not at hand, and no much larger clone is one base apart.

The germline V gene supplies CDR1 SNHLY and CDR2 FYNNEI. After removal of 2 bases from V and 0 bases from J, the junction retains 14 bases not matched to a gene. The CDR3 starts with the cysteine, ends with the phenylalanine, and has 21 residues. The kept DNA is CDR3 alone, 63 bases in frame from the first base. In total, over 600 healthy bone marrow donors made up the cohort. Cohort members were all nominally healthy when sampled, although unrecorded immune exposures were likely present. The donor was CMV seropositive and belonged to the group of around 300 seropositive cohort members. Every donor gave a peripheral blood sample, and the peripheral blood mononuclear cells from that sample were used for TCR beta sequencing. Genomic DNA was extracted from the blood cell samples with the Qiagen DNeasy Blood Extraction Kit. Findings and caveats that apply to the study as a whole: Sequencing depth was assumed to be roughly uniform across donors in the presence/absence analyses, though that assumption may not hold. While some public TCRs were present in many individuals, most TCR sequences turned up only very rarely across donors. Cytomegalovirus status was reported to be diagnosed by the classifier with high specificity and sensitivity in both the original and validation cohorts. A few of the identified cytomegalovirus-associated TCR beta chains were confirmed in vitro to be specific for cytomegalovirus antigens. Specific HLA alleles were associated with over 15,000 TCR beta sequences at a false discovery rate of 0.05 in a later analysis. In a later genetic analysis, fewer N-insertions in productive TCRs were reported among donors in an Asian-associated ancestry cluster than the roughly 640-donor mean. In the study, approximately 160 TCR beta chains were listed as associated with cytomegalovirus. Broadly in line with IMGT annotations, most TCR beta V segments showed up in productive rearrangements about 87% or about 30% of the time in an earlier analysis of several hundred of the donors. Linkage disequilibrium might explain the correlated functional status among segregating V segments, but an unknown experimental factor could not be excluded. An association between a missense DCLRE1C variant and V-gene and J-gene trimming of TCR beta chains was found in a later genetic analysis and replicated in an independent cohort. The 87-base-pair reads could not distinguish some IMGT-functional V segments, including TRBV6-2 and TRBV6-3, so those segments were excluded. In this cohort, only TCR beta chains were sequenced, and detectable features were limited by the absence of alpha or paired-chain data. Because some donors lacked HLA typing at each locus, the association tests relied only on the typed subset. The sequencing pipeline was judged likely to have produced a cluster of highly shared sequence variants as a technical artifact. When HLA alleles, especially DR and DQ, strongly co-occurred, attributing TCR associations to individual alleles was difficult. Because counts were too low, seventeen rarely observed V segments, including chromosome 9 orphons, were excluded from the earlier analysis of 587 of the donors. It was suggested by the authors that the approach could potentially be generalized to other disease states and immunological phenotypes. A later analysis reported that several top co-occurrence clusters appeared linked to parvovirus B19, influenza, CMV and Epstein-Barr virus. For the cohort, immune exposure information was limited to CMV serostatus. A later analysis found that HLA-associated TCR beta chains were more clonally expanded and had lower generation probabilities than equally common non-associated chains. A further reported finding was that TCR beta sequences accurately predicted the HLA-A and HLA-B alleles for most subjects in the first cohort. A later analysis found that most CMV-associated TCR beta chains appeared HLA-restricted, with HLA associations seemingly driven largely by CMV exposure. In a later analysis, TCR association rates were found to vary across HLA loci, with the most associated TCRs seen for DRB1 alleles and the fewest for HLA-C alleles.

The rearranged chain carries TRBV2 and TRBJ2-1; the junction holds 12 bases that match TRBD2. The sequenced sample was PBMCs. This receptor was taken from a woman between 35 and 50 years old in good health and CMV-seropositive. The DNA reads as follows: TGTGCCAGCAGTGAACCCGACCTGACTAGCGGGAGATGGGGCTCCTACAATGAGCAGTTCTTC. Protein translation: CASSEPDLTSGRWGSYNEQFF.